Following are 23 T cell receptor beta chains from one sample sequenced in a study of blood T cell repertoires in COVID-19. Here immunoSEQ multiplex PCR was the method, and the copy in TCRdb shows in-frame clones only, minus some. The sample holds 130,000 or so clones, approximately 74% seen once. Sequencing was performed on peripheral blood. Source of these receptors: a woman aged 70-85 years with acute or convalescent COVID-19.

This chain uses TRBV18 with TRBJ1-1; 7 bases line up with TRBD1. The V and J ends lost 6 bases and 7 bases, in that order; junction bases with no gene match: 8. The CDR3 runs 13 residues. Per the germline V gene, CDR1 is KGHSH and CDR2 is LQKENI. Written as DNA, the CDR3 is TGTGCCAGCTCCCCTAGACAGGGCGATGAAGCTTTCTTT. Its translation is CASSPRQGDEAFF. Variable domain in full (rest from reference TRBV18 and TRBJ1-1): NAGVMQNPRHLVRRRGQEARLRCSPMKGHSHVYWYRQLPEEGLKFMVYLQKENIIDESGMPKERFSAEFPKEGPSILRIQQVVRGDSAAYFCASSPRQGDEAFFGQGTRLTVV.

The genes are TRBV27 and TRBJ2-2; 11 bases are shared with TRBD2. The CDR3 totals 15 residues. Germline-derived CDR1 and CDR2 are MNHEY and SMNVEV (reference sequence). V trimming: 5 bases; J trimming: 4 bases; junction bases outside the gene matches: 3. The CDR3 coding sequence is TGTGCCAGCAGTCGACTAGCGGGACTCACCGGGGAGCTGTTTTTT. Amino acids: CASSRLAGLTGELFF.

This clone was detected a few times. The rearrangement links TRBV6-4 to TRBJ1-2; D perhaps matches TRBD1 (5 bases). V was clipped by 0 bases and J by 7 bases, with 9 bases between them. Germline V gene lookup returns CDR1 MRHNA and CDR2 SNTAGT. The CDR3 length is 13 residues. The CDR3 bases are TGTGCCAGCAGTGACTCGGGCAGGGCTGGCTACACCTTC. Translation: CASSDSGRAGYTF.

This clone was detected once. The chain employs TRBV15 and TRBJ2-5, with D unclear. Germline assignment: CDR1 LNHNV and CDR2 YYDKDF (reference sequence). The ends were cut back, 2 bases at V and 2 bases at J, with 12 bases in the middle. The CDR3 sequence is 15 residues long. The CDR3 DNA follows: TGTGCCACCAGCAGACCCTGGCAGAAACAAGAGACCCAGTACTTC. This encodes CATSRPWQKQETQYF.

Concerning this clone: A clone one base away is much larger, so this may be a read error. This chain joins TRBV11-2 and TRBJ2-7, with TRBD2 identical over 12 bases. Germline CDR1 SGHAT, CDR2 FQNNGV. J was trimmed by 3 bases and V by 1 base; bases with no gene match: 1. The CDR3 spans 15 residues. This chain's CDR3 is CASSLGTSGDYEQYF. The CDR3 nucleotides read TGTGCCAGCAGCTTAGGGACTAGCGGGGACTACGAGCAGTACTTC.

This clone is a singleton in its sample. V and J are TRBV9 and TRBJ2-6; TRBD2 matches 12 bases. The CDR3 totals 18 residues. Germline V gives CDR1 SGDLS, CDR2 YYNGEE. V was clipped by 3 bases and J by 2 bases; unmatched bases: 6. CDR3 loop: CASSATSGGSTGANVLTF. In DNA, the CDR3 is TGTGCCAGCAGCGCGACTAGCGGGGGTTCAACTGGGGCCAACGTCCTGACTTTC.

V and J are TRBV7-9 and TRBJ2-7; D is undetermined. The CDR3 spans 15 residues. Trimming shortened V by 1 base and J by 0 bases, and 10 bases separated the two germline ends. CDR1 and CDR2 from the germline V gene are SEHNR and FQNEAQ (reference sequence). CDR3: CASSLDELTSYEQYF. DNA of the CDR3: TGTGCCAGCAGCTTAGACGAACTTACCTCCTACGAGCAGTACTTC.

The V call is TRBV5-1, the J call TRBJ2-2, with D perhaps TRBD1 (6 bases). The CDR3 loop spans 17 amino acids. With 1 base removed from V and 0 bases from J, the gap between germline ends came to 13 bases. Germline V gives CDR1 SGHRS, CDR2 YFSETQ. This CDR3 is CASSLYGGASNTGELFF. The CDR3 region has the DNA TGCGCCAGCAGCTTGTATGGGGGCGCGTCGAACACCGGGGAGCTGTTTTTT.

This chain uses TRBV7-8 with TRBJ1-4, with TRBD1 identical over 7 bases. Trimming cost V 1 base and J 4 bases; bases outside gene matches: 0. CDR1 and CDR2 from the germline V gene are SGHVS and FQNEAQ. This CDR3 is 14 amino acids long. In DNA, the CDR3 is TGTGCCAGCAGCTTAGACAGGGGTAATGAAAAACTGTTTTTT. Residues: CASSLDRGNEKLFF.

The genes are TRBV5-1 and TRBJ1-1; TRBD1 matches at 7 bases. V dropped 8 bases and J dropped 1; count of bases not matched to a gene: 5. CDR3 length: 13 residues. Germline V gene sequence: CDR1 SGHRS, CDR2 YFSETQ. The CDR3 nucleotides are TGCGCCAGTACAGGGGCCCCGAACACTGAAGCTTTCTTT. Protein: CASTGAPNTEAFF.

DNA of the CDR3: TGTGCCAGCAGCTCGTCAGGAGGAGTTGAAGCTTTCTTT. Translation: CASSSSGGVEAFF. The chain employs TRBV7-9 and TRBJ1-1; no clear D. The CDR3 totals 13 residues. V lost 4 bases, J lost 7 bases, and 13 bases lay in between. Germline V CDR1 and CDR2: SEHNR, FQNEAQ (reference sequence).

Here the CDR3 DNA reads TGTGCTAGTGGTTTGCCTCCCGGCCGGGAGAACACTGAAGCTTTCTTT. Amino acid sequence: CASGLPPGRENTEAFF. The rearrangement joins TRBV12-5 to TRBJ1-1; D is unresolved. CDR3 size: 16 residues. From germline, CDR1 is LGHNT and CDR2 FRNRAP. Trimming stripped 2 bases from V and 1 base from J, with 14 bases between.

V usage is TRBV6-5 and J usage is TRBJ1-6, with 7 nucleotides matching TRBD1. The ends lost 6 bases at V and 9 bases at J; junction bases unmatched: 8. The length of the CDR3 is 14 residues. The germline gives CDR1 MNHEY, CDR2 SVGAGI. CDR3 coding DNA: TGTGCCAGCAGCGTAGCGGACAGGTCTTCACCCCTCCACTTT. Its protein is CASSVADRSSPLHF.

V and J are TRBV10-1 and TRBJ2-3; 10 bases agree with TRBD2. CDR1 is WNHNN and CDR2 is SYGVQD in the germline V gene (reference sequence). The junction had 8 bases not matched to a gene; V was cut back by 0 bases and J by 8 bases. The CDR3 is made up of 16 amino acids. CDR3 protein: CASSESASGGRGTQYF. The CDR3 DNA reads TGCGCCAGCAGTGAGTCCGCTAGCGGGGGCCGAGGTACGCAGTATTTT.

The CDR3 here is CASSKLRMAGGRDQPQHF. CDR3 DNA: TGTGCCAGCAGCAAACTTAGAATGGCAGGGGGCCGGGATCAGCCCCAGCATTTT. The rearrangement links TRBV21-1 to TRBJ1-5; the table's D call TRBD1 went unverified against the DNA. TRBV21-1 is reported as a pseudogene. The CDR3 runs to 18 residues.

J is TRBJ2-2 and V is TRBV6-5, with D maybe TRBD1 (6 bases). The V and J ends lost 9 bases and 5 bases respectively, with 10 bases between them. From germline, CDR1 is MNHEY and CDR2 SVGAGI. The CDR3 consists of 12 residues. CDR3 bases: TGTGCCAGTCACAGGGTGACCGGGGAGCTGTTTTTT. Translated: CASHRVTGELFF.

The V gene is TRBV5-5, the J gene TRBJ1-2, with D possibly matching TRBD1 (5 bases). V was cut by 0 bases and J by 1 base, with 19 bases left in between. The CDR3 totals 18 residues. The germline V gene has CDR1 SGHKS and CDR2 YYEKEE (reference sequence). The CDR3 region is CASSLAGRVQGINYGYTF. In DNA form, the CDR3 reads TGTGCCAGCAGCTTGGCGGGTAGGGTCCAGGGAATTAACTATGGCTACACCTTC.

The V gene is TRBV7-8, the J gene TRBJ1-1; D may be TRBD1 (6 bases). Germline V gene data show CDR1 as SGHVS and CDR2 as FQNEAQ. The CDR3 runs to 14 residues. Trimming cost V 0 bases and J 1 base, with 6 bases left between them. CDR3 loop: CASSLATGNTEAFF. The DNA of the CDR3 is TGTGCCAGCAGCTTAGCGACAGGGAACACTGAAGCTTTCTTT.

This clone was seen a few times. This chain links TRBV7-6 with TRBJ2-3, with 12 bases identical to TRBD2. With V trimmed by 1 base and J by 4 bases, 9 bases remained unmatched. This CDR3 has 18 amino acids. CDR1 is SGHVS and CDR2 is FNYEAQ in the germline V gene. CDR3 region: CASSLGFPTSGGSDTQYF. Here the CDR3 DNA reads TGTGCCAGCAGCTTAGGGTTTCCCACTAGCGGGGGGTCAGATACGCAGTATTTT.

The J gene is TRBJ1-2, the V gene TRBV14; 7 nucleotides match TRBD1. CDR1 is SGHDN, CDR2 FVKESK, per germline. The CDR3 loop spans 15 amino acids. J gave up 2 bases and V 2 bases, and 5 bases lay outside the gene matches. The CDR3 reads CASSQRDRPNYGYTF. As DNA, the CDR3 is TGTGCCAGCAGCCAACGGGACAGACCGAACTATGGCTACACCTTC. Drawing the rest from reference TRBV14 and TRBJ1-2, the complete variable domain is EAGVTQFPSHSVIEKGQTVTLRCDPISGHDNLYWYRRVMGKEIKFLLHFVKESKQDESGMPNNRFLAERTGGTYSTLKVQPAELEDSGVYFCASSQRDRPNYGYTFGSGTRLTVV.

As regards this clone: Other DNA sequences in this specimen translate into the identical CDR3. CDR3 sequence: CASSLSQETQYF. The CDR3 nucleotides are TGCGCCAGCAGCTTGTCTCAAGAGACCCAGTACTTC. The chain joins TRBV5-1 to TRBJ2-5; the D is unclear. This CDR3 is built from 12 residues. V was clipped by 1 base and J by 2 bases, with 3 bases between them. Germline CDR1 SGHRS, CDR2 YFSETQ.

CDR3: CASSMAGTGGEVEAFF. Here the CDR3 DNA reads TGTGCCAGTAGTATGGCCGGGACAGGGGGCGAGGTGGAAGCTTTCTTT. V and J are TRBV19 and TRBJ1-1; 12 bases match TRBD1. V dropped 3 bases and J dropped 8; count of bases not matched to a gene: 10. This CDR3 has 16 amino acids. The germline CDR1 and CDR2 sequences are LNHDA and SQIVND (reference sequence).

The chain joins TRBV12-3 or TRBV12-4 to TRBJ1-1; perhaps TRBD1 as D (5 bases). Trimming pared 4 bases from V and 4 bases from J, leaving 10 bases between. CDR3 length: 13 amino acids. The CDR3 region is CASSYQGGTEAFF. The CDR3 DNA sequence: TGTGCCAGCAGTTACCAGGGAGGCACTGAAGCTTTCTTT.